This T cell receptor beta chain was recovered during a study of technical replicates of blood from a handful of donors. Assay used: immunoSEQ multiplex PCR; TCRdb lists only in-frame clones, some missing. The table has about 100,000 clones, about 95% seen once. The sequence came from a human donor in good health. Sequencing was performed on T cells isolated from PBMCs.

CDR3 in amino acids: CASSPRTSGTETQYF. The CDR3 DNA follows: TGTGCCAGCAGTCCCAGGACTAGCGGGACGGAGACCCAGTACTTC. The V call is TRBV6-6, the J call TRBJ2-5; TRBD2 aligns across 12 bases. The CDR3 has 15 residues. Germline loops: CDR1 MNHNY, CDR2 SVGAGI (reference sequence). V shed 5 bases, J shed 5 bases, and the junction held 6 bases outside the gene matches.